The clone carrying this T cell receptor (beta chain) was counted a single time. Generated by immunoSEQ multiplex PCR, the TCRdb table keeps only in-frame clones and is missing some. The profile shows about 73,000 clones, 90% of them singletons. The data stem from a study of T cell changes during pregnancy in multiple sclerosis. The CDR3 runs to 14 residues. Germline assignment: CDR1 MGHDK and CDR2 SYGVNS. V lost 5 bases, J lost 7 bases, and 5 bases stayed unmatched. The source material was peripheral blood, sampled after pregnancy. The receptor comes from a female donor in good health, enrolled as a control in a pregnancy study. The V call is TRBV25-1, the J call TRBJ1-6, with TRBD1 matching over 7 bases. CDR3 nucleotides: TGTGCCAGCAGTCTAGGGGGCAAAAATTCACCCCTCCACTTT. Protein product: CASSLGGKNSPLHF.